A selection of T cell receptor beta chains follows, all from one sample in a study of OX40 agonist ivuxolimab in advanced cancers. TCRdb's table, derived via immunoSEQ multiplex PCR, lists solely in-frame clones and lacks some. The profile covers about 77,000 clones, with over 70% appearing a single time and 3.5% to 6% taken by the ten largest. The specimen comprised CD4+ or CD8+ T cells sorted from blood, sampled in a trial of the OX40 agonist ivuxolimab. Receptor source: an adult with an advanced solid tumor such as melanoma, head and neck, liver or kidney cancer. Each CDR3 is given without its conserved first and last residue. D genes are given only for firm matches.

TRBV5-1	TRBJ2-5	TRBD2	13	ASSLTGTSEETQY
TRBV6-6	TRBJ1-5	TRBD1	13	ASSLGQYSNQPQH
TRBV7-3	TRBJ2-7	TRBD2	12	ASSPRGGQYEQY
TRBV5-8	TRBJ1-2	.	14	ASSLSQGSASYGYT
TRBV30	TRBJ1-1	.	14	AWSDDSGGDNTEAF
TRBV7-3	TRBJ1-1	.	12	ASSFRGGDTEAF
TRBV7-2	TRBJ2-1	.	13	ASNPGQSYYNEQF
TRBV7-3	TRBJ2-2	TRBD1	14	ASSPQSTGVTGELF
TRBV7-2	TRBJ2-1	TRBD2	14	ASSPTPLAGAREQF
TRBV5-4	TRBJ1-1	.	13	ASSWDGQEGSEAF
TRBV4-3	TRBJ2-1	.	15	ASSQASSSGSYNEQF
TRBV7-9	TRBJ1-1	.	13	ASSSTTWSATEAF
TRBV5-8	TRBJ1-1	TRBD1	12	ASSLGQGATEAF
TRBV2	TRBJ2-4	.	12	ASTSGIAKNIQY
TRBV2	TRBJ2-5	TRBD2	16	ASRTGTSASGGVETQY
TRBV4-2	TRBJ2-3	TRBD2	16	ASSQRLAGDRVTDTQY
TRBV19	TRBJ1-2	.	14	ASSIGGGGTNYGYT
TRBV4-1	TRBJ2-4	.	12	ASSPRNPGNIQY
TRBV9	TRBJ2-5	.	12	ASSVDEGWETQY